The text below deals with one T cell receptor (beta chain). What it binds is unknown. This sample is drawn from a study of CD8 T cells in ankylosing spondylitis. With molecular barcodes, quantitative 5'-RACE was used to make the TCR beta libraries. TCRdb reprocessed the 5' RACE reads with MiXCR, giving one entry per CDR3 protein. Of 200,000 to 250,000 distinct CDR3 sequences in the sample, more than 9% were seen once. V lost 6 bases to trimming and J lost 12 bases, with 15 bases between them. Germline CDR1 is SQVTM and CDR2 is ANQGSEA. The CDR3 length is 11 residues. Findings of the study overall: With a CD8+ phenotype, disease-linked clones were relatively rare in peripheral blood. There were earlier reports of some motif variants in reactive arthritis synovial fluid and blood. Ankylosing spondylitis blood seemed to carry a telltale TCR beta motif made of under ten highly homologous variants.

The TCR sequence derives from a male donor with ankylosing spondylitis or in good health (not recorded which). Sequencing input: blood, either unsorted or a sorted T cell fraction (not recorded which). This chain connects TRBV29-1 to TRBJ2-1, with D possibly called TRBD1 or TRBD2 (5 bases each). The CDR3 sequence: CSVGSNGAQFF. The CDR3 DNA reads TGCAGCGTGGGATCTAACGGGGCGCAGTTCTTC.